The rows below give T cell receptor beta chains drawn from one sample of a study of CD8+ T cells in alopecia areata. The data were produced by immunoSEQ multiplex PCR, yet TCRdb's version contains in-frame clones alone and is incomplete. The data hold about 300,000 clones, with 58% observed a single time. This material consisted of CD4+ T cells sorted from blood, taken at week 24, from a patient treated with tofacitinib. Receptors were obtained from a human donor with alopecia areata. The CDR3 runs from the conserved cysteine through the conserved F or W. Fields, in order: V gene, clone size, CDR3 protein. For some rows the clone size is stated as once, few or many, or as a class when expanded; others skip it.

v_call: TRBV5-1
clone_size: .
cdr3_aa: CASSPAYEQYF

v_call: TRBV6-5
clone_size: .
cdr3_aa: CASSYSLALQETQYF

v_call: TRBV6-1
clone_size: .
cdr3_aa: CASSEQGASGANVLTF

v_call: TRBV28
clone_size: few
cdr3_aa: CASSLGGFWANEKLFF

v_call: TRBV14
clone_size: few
cdr3_aa: CASSPNPGTATNEKLFF

v_call: TRBV29-1
clone_size: once
cdr3_aa: CSAWGIPGYEQYF

v_call: TRBV2
clone_size: .
cdr3_aa: CASTGQGNYGYTF

v_call: TRBV29-1
clone_size: .
cdr3_aa: CSVGAPGTQRYEQYF

v_call: TRBV7-2
clone_size: .
cdr3_aa: CASSLTLRGGSSYNEQFF

v_call: TRBV6-5
clone_size: .
cdr3_aa: CASSLTVGYYPLHF

v_call: TRBV11-2
clone_size: .
cdr3_aa: CASSLWGPSYEQYF

v_call: TRBV7-2
clone_size: .
cdr3_aa: CASSMTSGAYTQYF

v_call: TRBV7-9
clone_size: .
cdr3_aa: CASSLGDTSYGYTF

v_call: TRBV30
clone_size: few
cdr3_aa: CASDNAGQQNGYTF

v_call: TRBV30
clone_size: .
cdr3_aa: CAWSIRDNQPQHF

v_call: TRBV30
clone_size: .
cdr3_aa: CAWSVFAGELFF

v_call: TRBV28
clone_size: .
cdr3_aa: CASTRQGASYGYTF

v_call: TRBV7-9
clone_size: .
cdr3_aa: CASSQDRASTDTQYF

v_call: TRBV6-5
clone_size: .
cdr3_aa: CASKGNSPLHF

v_call: TRBV5-4
clone_size: few
cdr3_aa: CASSTERTEAFF

v_call: TRBV29-1
clone_size: .
cdr3_aa: CSVGSGNTRYEQYF

v_call: TRBV4-1
clone_size: .
cdr3_aa: CASSQIYNEQFF

v_call: TRBV29-1
clone_size: .
cdr3_aa: CSVGVSQVDEQYF